This TCR beta chain was recovered during a study of naive and memory T cell subsets. General observations from the study: Reportedly, tuberculin skin test sites gave far more TCRs than other biopsies.

This clonotype was picked up a small number of times. Its antigen is as yet unknown. V lost 1 base, J lost 4 bases, and 11 bases lay in between. Germline CDR1 is SGHAT and CDR2 is FQDESV (reference sequence). This CDR3 is 14 amino acids long. Treatment denoted: skin biopsy from PPD injection site in Mantoux-positive individual. The library had UMIs added by 3' ligation of an oligonucleotide to TCR cDNA. Tuberculin skin test biopsies were taken where PPD was injected in Mantoux-positive people. Unsorted total RNA, roughly 1 to 1,100 ng, was DNase treated before reverse transcription. The SP2 primer and nested alpha and beta constant region primers amplified ligated cDNA in four rounds. One entry per CDR3 protein, called by TCRdb with MiXCR from the UMI-ligation and nested PCR reads. The sample includes tens of thousands of distinct CDR3 sequences, about 6.4% of them seen just once.

This specimen was skin, taken from a tuberculin skin test site. This rearrangement joins TRBV11-1 to TRBJ2-7; D is possibly TRBD2 (5 bases). This clonotype was obtained from an adult in good health. The chain's CDR3 is CASSLERGGYEQYF. CDR3 coding DNA: TGTGCCAGCAGCTTAGAACGAGGAGGATACGAGCAGTACTTC.